The rows below give T cell receptor beta chains drawn from one sample of a study of T cell responses to AZD1222 COVID-19 vaccine. Only in-frame clones appear in the TCRdb table, and some are missing; sequencing was by immunoSEQ multiplex PCR. The top ten hold approximately 30% of the sample, which has 95,000 to 150,000 clones, approximately 91% seen once. Source: peripheral blood, taken on day 0 of AZD1222 vaccination. The source of these receptors is an adult in good health. CDR3s leave out the opening cysteine and the closing phenylalanine or tryptophan. A D gene is named only where the DNA matches it firmly.

cdr3_aa: ASGLYGALGAGELF; j_call: TRBJ2-2; v_call: TRBV12-5; d_call: .
cdr3_aa: ASTPLGGAGGGNEQF; j_call: TRBJ2-1; v_call: TRBV9; d_call: .
cdr3_aa: ASRPALGQGVYGYT; j_call: TRBJ1-2; v_call: TRBV3-1/TRBV3-2; d_call: TRBD1
cdr3_aa: AIKGTGGITGELF; j_call: TRBJ2-2; v_call: TRBV10-3; d_call: TRBD1
cdr3_aa: ASSLQTDTGELF; j_call: TRBJ2-2; v_call: TRBV4-3; d_call: .
cdr3_aa: ASSLVFGSYGYT; j_call: TRBJ1-2; v_call: TRBV7-9; d_call: .
cdr3_aa: ASSPATGQGEEKLF; j_call: TRBJ1-4; v_call: TRBV3-1/TRBV3-2; d_call: TRBD1
cdr3_aa: ASSLYTGELF; j_call: TRBJ2-2; v_call: TRBV12-3/TRBV12-4; d_call: .
cdr3_aa: ASSQPGQGSTEAF; j_call: TRBJ1-1; v_call: TRBV9; d_call: TRBD1
cdr3_aa: ASKTTSGAYNEQF; j_call: TRBJ2-1; v_call: TRBV19; d_call: TRBD2
cdr3_aa: AISEGTAVYGYT; j_call: TRBJ1-2; v_call: TRBV10-3; d_call: .
cdr3_aa: ASSSGQGRGYGYT; j_call: TRBJ1-2; v_call: TRBV6-2/TRBV6-3; d_call: TRBD1
cdr3_aa: ASSYSNEGYSYEQY; j_call: TRBJ2-7; v_call: TRBV6-5; d_call: .
cdr3_aa: ASRGDALGELF; j_call: TRBJ2-2; v_call: TRBV7-9; d_call: .
cdr3_aa: ASTPHRGGSYEQY; j_call: TRBJ2-7; v_call: TRBV6-5; d_call: .
cdr3_aa: ASSSSGGPSYEQY; j_call: TRBJ2-7; v_call: TRBV28; d_call: TRBD2
cdr3_aa: ASSFAGFLSANTEAF; j_call: TRBJ1-1; v_call: TRBV7-2; d_call: .
cdr3_aa: ASSFMTETEAF; j_call: TRBJ1-1; v_call: TRBV7-9; d_call: .
cdr3_aa: ASSLSLTQGQPQH; j_call: TRBJ1-5; v_call: TRBV27; d_call: .
cdr3_aa: ASRYRGSEKLF; j_call: TRBJ1-4; v_call: TRBV2; d_call: TRBD1
cdr3_aa: ATSDSLNEQF; j_call: TRBJ2-1; v_call: TRBV24-1; d_call: .
cdr3_aa: ASSPGQGNGYT; j_call: TRBJ1-2; v_call: TRBV18; d_call: TRBD1
cdr3_aa: ASSWSGGNTEAF; j_call: TRBJ1-1; v_call: TRBV5-1; d_call: .
cdr3_aa: ASTVHLGEQY; j_call: TRBJ2-7; v_call: TRBV7-8; d_call: .
cdr3_aa: ASSLVRGIAYEQY; j_call: TRBJ2-7; v_call: TRBV7-9; d_call: TRBD1
cdr3_aa: ASSPREGALRYGYT; j_call: TRBJ1-2; v_call: TRBV3-1/TRBV3-2; d_call: TRBD1
cdr3_aa: ASSLAGGTEAF; j_call: TRBJ1-1; v_call: TRBV12-3/TRBV12-4; d_call: .
cdr3_aa: ASSVGTSVAGYT; j_call: TRBJ1-2; v_call: TRBV2; d_call: .
cdr3_aa: ASSLATGDDLSLH; j_call: TRBJ1-6; v_call: TRBV5-1; d_call: .
cdr3_aa: ASSIRHRQGEKLF; j_call: TRBJ1-4; v_call: TRBV21-1; d_call: .